A selection of T cell receptor beta chains follows, all from one sample in a study of T cell responses to AZD1222 COVID-19 vaccine. Generated by immunoSEQ multiplex PCR, the TCRdb table keeps only in-frame clones and is missing some. This sample has 170,000 or so clones; approximately 90% occur once, and the top ten carry around 1.5%. Material: peripheral blood, obtained on day 0 of AZD1222 vaccination. The receptors originated from an adult in good health. The CDR3 runs from the conserved cysteine through the conserved F or W. D genes are given only for firm matches. The size entry is marked missing in some rows and otherwise reads once, few, many or a size class.

. | TRBJ1-2 | TRBV28 | . | CASSSLLGYGYTF | TGTGCCAGCAGTTCTCTGCTGGGCTATGGCTACACCTTC
. | TRBJ1-1 | TRBV9 | . | CASSVVGSDSMNTEAFF | TGTGCCAGCAGCGTAGTGGGCTCGGACAGCATGAACACTGAAGCTTTCTTT
. | TRBJ2-3 | TRBV9 | . | CASSMGPEADTQYF | TGTGCCAGCAGCATGGGGCCAGAGGCAGATACGCAGTATTTT
. | TRBJ2-5 | TRBV3-1/TRBV3-2 | TRBD1 | CASSQFSGSTGLKTQYF | TGTGCCAGCAGCCAATTTTCGGGATCGACAGGGCTGAAGACCCAGTACTTC
. | TRBJ2-7 | TRBV10-2 | TRBD2 | CASSELAGSSYEQYF | TGCGCCAGCAGTGAGCTAGCGGGGAGCTCCTACGAGCAGTACTTC
. | TRBJ2-3 | TRBV7-7 | TRBD2 | CASSLAGRGRTQYF | TGTGCTAGCAGCTTAGCGGGGAGGGGTCGAACGCAGTATTTT
once | TRBJ2-6 | TRBV9 | TRBD1 | CASSARTGKISGANVLTF | TGTGCCAGCAGCGCAAGGACAGGGAAAATCTCTGGGGCCAACGTCCTGACTTTC
. | TRBJ2-7 | TRBV7-6 | TRBD1 | CASSLETGGTYEQYF | TGTGCCAGCAGCTTAGAGACAGGGGGGACCTACGAGCAGTACTTC
. | TRBJ2-7 | TRBV19 | . | CASSTTGLREQYF | TGTGCCAGTAGTACTACAGGACTGCGCGAGCAGTACTTC
. | TRBJ1-1 | TRBV7-9 | . | CASSLDRTEAFF | TGTGCCAGCAGCTTAGACAGAACCGAAGCTTTCTTT
. | TRBJ2-2 | TRBV19 | TRBD1 | CASDRGQGITGELFF | TGTGCCAGCGATAGGGGACAGGGGATCACCGGGGAGCTGTTTTTT
. | TRBJ2-1 | TRBV5-1 | TRBD2 | CASSLVASGGALLF | TGCGCCAGCAGCTTGGTTGCTAGCGGGGGGGCTCTTCTCTTC
. | TRBJ1-1 | TRBV24-1 | . | CATSAGVNSEAFF | TGTGCCACCAGTGCAGGGGTTAACTCTGAAGCTTTCTTT
. | TRBJ1-1 | TRBV27 | . | CASSSLGGRGNTEAFF | TGTGCCAGCAGTTCCCTAGGGGGGCGCGGGAACACTGAAGCTTTCTTT
once | TRBJ2-1 | TRBV28 | TRBD2 | CASSLSRGGASYNEQFF | TGTGCCAGCAGCCTTAGCCGCGGGGGGGCATCCTACAATGAGCAGTTCTTC
. | TRBJ1-2 | TRBV28 | . | CATIRLGDYGYTF | TGTGCCACCATTCGTTTGGGAGATTATGGCTACACCTTC
. | TRBJ2-2 | TRBV27 | . | CASRPFGTGELFF | TGTGCCAGCAGGCCATTCGGCACCGGGGAGCTGTTTTTT
. | TRBJ1-1 | TRBV4-1 | . | CASRGLNTEAFF | TGCGCCAGCAGGGGGTTGAACACTGAAGCTTTCTTT
. | TRBJ1-6 | TRBV6-1 | . | CASSEREGRSYNSPLHF | TGTGCCAGCAGTGAAAGGGAGGGACGCTCCTATAATTCACCCCTCCACTTT
. | TRBJ2-6 | TRBV28 | . | CASSPPVGANVLTF | TGTGCCAGCAGTCCCCCGGTAGGGGCCAACGTCCTGACTTTC
. | TRBJ2-3 | TRBV6-5 | TRBD2 | CASSYWGGSSTDTQYF | TGTGCCAGCAGTTACTGGGGGGGGTCTAGCACAGATACGCAGTATTTT
once | TRBJ2-2 | TRBV7-2 | TRBD2 | CASSLVAGGPGELFF | TGTGCCAGCAGCTTAGTAGCGGGGGGGCCCGGGGAGCTGTTTTTT
. | TRBJ2-4 | TRBV11-2 | TRBD2 | CASSSPPAGTSGKNIQYF | TGTGCCAGCAGCTCTCCCCCCGCCGGGACTAGCGGAAAAAACATTCAGTACTTC
. | TRBJ2-2 | TRBV2 | . | CASNMAVSTGELFF | TGTGCCAGCAACATGGCGGTTAGCACCGGGGAGCTGTTTTTT
. | TRBJ1-4 | TRBV2 | TRBD1 | CASSPTGARQKLFF | TGTGCCAGCAGTCCGACAGGGGCGAGACAAAAACTGTTTTTT
. | TRBJ2-3 | TRBV19 | TRBD2 | CASSPIAGGTDTQYF | TGTGCCAGTAGCCCTATAGCGGGGGGCACAGATACGCAGTATTTT
. | TRBJ1-2 | TRBV5-1 | . | CASSFEGNYGYTF | TGCGCCAGCAGCTTTGAAGGGAACTATGGCTACACCTTC
. | TRBJ1-2 | TRBV21-1 | . | CASSKAQESSVPNYGYTF | TGTGCCAGCAGCAAAGCGCAGGAGAGTAGCGTACCTAACTATGGCTACACCTTC
. | TRBJ1-1 | TRBV5-1 | TRBD1 | CASSLGGGQGLTAFF | TGCGCCAGCAGCTTGGGGGGTGGACAGGGTCTTACAGCTTTCTTT
. | TRBJ1-5 | TRBV4-1 | TRBD1 | CASSQGGRGSNQPQHF | TGCGCCAGCAGCCAAGGTGGCAGGGGGAGCAATCAGCCCCAGCATTTT
. | TRBJ1-2 | TRBV7-9 | TRBD1 | CASSVTGDANYGYTF | TGTGCCAGCAGCGTAACAGGGGATGCTAACTATGGCTACACCTTC